The 12 T cell receptor beta chains below all came from one sample that was sequenced in a study of radiation and T cells in renal cell carcinoma. Time point reported: blood 4 weeks post-SBRT, at nephrectomy. Treatment described: 15 Gy SBRT to primary tumor, nephrectomy 4 weeks later. Libraries were prepared by immunoSEQ multiplex PCR; TCRdb keeps only in-frame clonotypes and omits some of them. Of 140,000 to 150,000 clones listed, 75% to 90% were seen once; the top ten hold less than 20%. This material consisted of blood, taken from a patient whose treatment included radiotherapy and nephrectomy. Source of these receptors: a woman in her forties or fifties with renal cell carcinoma.

The rearrangement links TRBV4-1 to TRBJ1-2, with D unresolved. V was cut by 4 bases and J by 3 bases, with 9 bases left in between. The CDR3 is 13 residues long. Germline V lookup: CDR1 MGHRA, CDR2 YSYEKL. Written as DNA, the CDR3 is TGCGCCAGCAGCCCCCCAAATGACTATGGCTACACCTTC. It specifies CASSPPNDYGYTF.

The rearrangement links TRBV4-3 to TRBJ2-3; 13 positions match TRBD2. The V gene end was trimmed by 4 bases and the J gene end by 3 bases; junction bases not matched to a gene: 4. CDR1 and CDR2 (germline): LGHNA, YSLEER. This CDR3 region has 16 residues. CDR3 in amino acids: CASSRELAGGTDTQYF. The CDR3, as DNA: TGCGCCAGCAGCCGCGAACTAGCGGGGGGGACAGATACGCAGTATTTT.

The V and J genes are TRBV5-1 and TRBJ1-5, with TRBD1 identical over 9 bases. V shed 1 base, J shed 6 bases, and the junction held 5 bases outside the gene matches. The CDR3 consists of 15 residues. The germline V gene has CDR1 SGHRS and CDR2 YFSETQ. The CDR3, as DNA: TGCGCCAGCAGCTTGACAGGGGGCAGTGGTCAGCCCCAGCATTTT. This encodes CASSLTGGSGQPQHF.

The rearrangement links TRBV7-3 to TRBJ2-5, with D possibly being TRBD2 (6 bases). V shed 5 bases and J shed 2 bases, with 15 bases lying between them. The germline V gene has CDR1 SGHTA and CDR2 FQGTGA. This CDR3 spans 15 amino acids. Here the CDR3 reads CASSPDLAMQETQYF. The CDR3, as DNA: TGTGCCAGCAGCCCGGATCTAGCGATGCAAGAGACCCAGTACTTC.

The chain carries TRBV5-1 and TRBJ2-7, with D perhaps matching TRBD1 (6 bases). The germline V gene has CDR1 SGHRS and CDR2 YFSETQ. The CDR3 length is 14 residues. V shed 5 bases and J shed 0 bases, with 12 bases lying between them. CDR3 region: CASRRDRSSYEQYF. The CDR3 DNA reads TGCGCCAGCAGGAGAGACAGGAGCTCCTACGAGCAGTACTTC.

This sequence joins TRBV5-1 and TRBJ2-1; 13 nucleotides align to TRBD2. CDR1 SGHRS and CDR2 YFSETQ come from the germline V gene. The V segment lost 4 bases and the J segment 8 bases; nucleotides outside the gene matches: 6. The CDR3 runs 15 residues. The CDR3 loop reads CASSPGLAGEDEQFF. Here the CDR3 DNA reads TGCGCCAGCAGCCCCGGACTAGCGGGAGAAGATGAGCAGTTCTTC. Full variable domain (rest looked up from reference TRBV5-1 and TRBJ2-1): KAGVTQTPRYLIKTRGQQVTLSCSPISGHRSVSWYQQTPGQGLQFLFEYFSETQRNKGNFPGRFSGRQFSNSRSEMNVSTLELGDSALYLCASSPGLAGEDEQFFGPGTRLTVL.

This chain uses TRBV7-9 with TRBJ2-1; D remains ambiguous. The CDR3 sequence is 13 residues long. Per germline, CDR1 SEHNR and CDR2 FQNEAQ (reference sequence). V gave up 2 bases and J gave up 5 bases, with 7 bases separating them. The CDR3 protein is CASSLSTNNEQFF. The CDR3 DNA reads TGTGCCAGCAGCTTAAGTACTAACAATGAGCAGTTCTTC.

The chain uses TRBV25-1 and TRBJ1-4; tentative D call: TRBD1 (5 bases). The CDR3 runs 16 residues. V was shortened by 4 bases and J by 7 bases, with 19 bases between the two germline ends. Per germline, CDR1 MGHDK and CDR2 SYGVNS. In DNA form, the CDR3 reads TGTGCCAGCAGTGGACCTTGGGGGTCTCTTAGTGAAAAACTGTTTTTT. It codes for CASSGPWGSLSEKLFF.

This chain uses TRBV15 with TRBJ2-1, with D possibly being TRBD2 (7 bases). V was pared by 6 bases and J by 0 bases, with 18 bases between. The CDR3 extends over 17 amino acids. CDR1 LNHNV and CDR2 YYDKDF come from the germline V gene (reference sequence). The CDR3 coding sequence is TGTGCCACCAGGGGGGCTAGCGGTAGGAGCTCCTACAATGAGCAGTTCTTC. Amino acids: CATRGASGRSSYNEQFF.

J is TRBJ2-3 and V is TRBV29-1; D could derive from TRBD1 or TRBD2 (5 bases each). This CDR3 comprises 11 residues. Trimming took off 7 bases at V and 2 bases at J, with 7 bases between the two ends. CDR1 SQVTM and CDR2 ANQGSEA come from the germline V gene. The DNA of the CDR3 is TGCAGCGCCGGGACCACAGATACGCAGTATTTT. Protein product: CSAGTTDTQYF.

The J gene is TRBJ2-1, the V gene TRBV19; 9 bases map to TRBD1. CDR1 LNHDA and CDR2 SQIVND come from the germline V gene (reference sequence). This CDR3 is built from 13 residues. The junction had 4 bases not matched to a gene; V was cut back by 4 bases and J by 9 bases. CDR3 nucleotides: TGTGCCAGTAGTAGGGACAGGGTAAGTGAGCAGTTCTTC. Its protein is CASSRDRVSEQFF.

The chain links TRBV4-1 to TRBJ2-3, with D perhaps TRBD1 (7 bases). Germline V gives CDR1 MGHRA, CDR2 YSYEKL. V was cut by 4 bases and J by 3 bases, with 14 bases left in between. The CDR3 loop spans 15 amino acids. The CDR3 DNA follows: TGCGCCAGCAGCCCAGGAGGGACAGTAACAGATACGCAGTATTTT. Translation gives CASSPGGTVTDTQYF.